This T cell receptor (beta chain) derives from a study of CD8 T cells in ankylosing spondylitis. For TCR beta, libraries came from quantitative 5'-RACE with molecular barcodes. TCRdb independently ran MiXCR on the 5' RACE reads; one entry per CDR3 protein. Of more than 400,000 distinct CDR3 sequences listed, about 5.2% are singletons. Points from the study as a whole: A TCR beta motif of several highly homologous variants seemed to mark ankylosing spondylitis blood.

The germline V gene has CDR1 LGHNA and CDR2 YSLEER. With 5 bases removed from V and 4 bases from J, the gap between germline ends came to 15 bases. This CDR3 region has 15 residues. At least ten counts were recorded for this clonotype. Antigen: not known. Sequenced input: blood, either unsorted or a sorted T cell fraction (not recorded which). The sequence came from a male donor with ankylosing spondylitis. The chain joins TRBV4-3 to TRBJ2-1; D is unresolved. CDR3 coding DNA: TGCGCCAGCAGCTTCGAGTCTGATACTTACAATGAGCAGTTCTTC. This encodes CASSFESDTYNEQFF.